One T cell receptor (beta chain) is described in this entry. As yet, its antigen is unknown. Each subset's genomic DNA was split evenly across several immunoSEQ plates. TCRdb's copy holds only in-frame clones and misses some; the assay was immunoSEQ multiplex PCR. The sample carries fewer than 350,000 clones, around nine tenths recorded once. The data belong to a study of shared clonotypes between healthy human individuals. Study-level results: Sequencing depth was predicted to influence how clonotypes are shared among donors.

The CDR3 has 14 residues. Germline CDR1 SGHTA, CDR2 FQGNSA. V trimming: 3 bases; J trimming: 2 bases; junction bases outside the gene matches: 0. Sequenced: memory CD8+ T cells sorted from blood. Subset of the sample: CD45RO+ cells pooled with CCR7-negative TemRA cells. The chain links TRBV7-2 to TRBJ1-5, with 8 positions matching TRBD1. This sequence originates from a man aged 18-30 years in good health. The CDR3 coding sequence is TGTGCCAGCAGCTTGACAGGGGGCAATCAGCCCCAGCATTTT. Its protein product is CASSLTGGNQPQHF.